The 28 T cell receptor beta chains below were found in one sample sequenced in a study of control samples from healthy donors and cancer patients. The table came from immunoSEQ multiplex PCR; TCRdb's copy has only in-frame clones and leaves some out. The table includes about 120,000 clones, approximately 92% detected once. The sample taken for sequencing was PBMCs. All receptors derive from a man older than 75 with head and neck cancer.

The DNA of the CDR3 is TGTGCCAGCAGTAGGCCCGGGACAGGGGGCTATGGCTACACCTTC. Residues: CASSRPGTGGYGYTF. The chain uses TRBV6-2 or TRBV6-3 and TRBJ1-2; 11 bases fit TRBD1. Trimming took 5 bases from V and 4 from J; bases not matched to a gene: 6. From germline, CDR1 is MNHEY and CDR2 SVGEGT. The CDR3 consists of 15 residues.

The chain joins TRBV11-2 to TRBJ1-1; 11 positions agree with TRBD1. This CDR3 contains 15 residues. Germline V CDR1 and CDR2: SGHAT, FQNNGV. V lost 5 bases to trimming and J lost 3 bases; unmatched junction nucleotides: 5. The CDR3 DNA is TGTGCCAGCAGCCCGTTGGGACAGGGGGACACTGAAGCTTTCTTT. Amino acids: CASSPLGQGDTEAFF.

The CDR3 is CASSQDIPGGETQYF. Written as DNA, the CDR3 is TGTGCCAGCAGCCAAGATATCCCCGGGGGGGAGACCCAGTACTTC. This chain connects TRBV3-1 (or the pseudogene TRBV3-2) to TRBJ2-5; 7 nucleotides line up with TRBD2. Trimming cost V 0 bases and J 5 bases; bases outside gene matches: 6. The V gene's germline CDR1 is LGHDT and CDR2 YNNKEL (reference sequence). The CDR3 extends over 15 amino acids.

The V call is TRBV10-1, the J call TRBJ1-4; possibly TRBD1 for D (5 bases). This CDR3 is built from 15 residues. Germline loops: CDR1 WNHNN, CDR2 SYGVQD (reference sequence). V dropped 0 bases and J dropped 0 bases, with 5 bases sitting between them. The CDR3 sequence is CASSESGATNEKLFF. Here the CDR3 DNA reads TGCGCCAGCAGTGAGTCGGGGGCAACTAATGAAAAACTGTTTTTT.

V and J are TRBV7-2 and TRBJ2-7; no firm D call. Germline assignment: CDR1 SGHTA and CDR2 FQGNSA. The CDR3 length is 14 residues. V dropped 2 bases and J dropped 4 bases, with 12 bases sitting between them. Here the CDR3 DNA reads TGTGCCAGCAGCTTAATTAACATAGCTTACGAGCAGTACTTC. Translated, it gives CASSLINIAYEQYF.

CDR3 protein: CASSTTGTGMADTQYF. The CDR3, as DNA: TGTGCCAGTAGTACAACCGGGACAGGGATGGCAGATACGCAGTATTTT. This chain connects TRBV19 to TRBJ2-3; 9 bases line up with TRBD1. J lost 4 bases, V lost 4 bases, and 9 bases had no gene match. Germline CDR1 reads LNHDA; CDR2 reads SQIVND (reference sequence). CDR3 length: 16 amino acids.

J is TRBJ1-4 and V is TRBV6-5; maybe TRBD1 (5 bases). Germline V gives CDR1 MNHEY, CDR2 SVGAGI. V shed 5 bases and J shed 8 bases, with 15 bases lying between them. This CDR3 is built from 14 residues. Here the CDR3 reads CASSPRGGDEKLFF. For the CDR3, the DNA is TGTGCCAGCAGTCCACGCGGGGGGGACGAAAAACTGTTTTTT.

The J gene is TRBJ2-7, the V gene TRBV13; TRBD2 agrees at 13 bases. The length of the CDR3 is 16 residues. Germline trimming cut 4 bases from V and 4 bases from J; bases unmatched to any gene: 7. In germline, CDR1 is PRHDT, CDR2 FYEKMQ (reference sequence). The CDR3 DNA reads TGTGCCAGCAGCTCACGGCGGGGACTAGCGGGATACGAGCAGTACTTC. Translated, it gives CASSSRRGLAGYEQYF.

This sequence joins TRBV2 and TRBJ2-1; a weak D match, TRBD1 (6 bases). CDR3 length: 13 amino acids. V lost 9 bases, J lost 0 bases, and 9 bases lay in between. The germline gives CDR1 SNHLY, CDR2 FYNNEI. The DNA of the CDR3 is TGTGCCAGAAAGGACAGCTCCTACAATGAGCAGTTCTTC. The encoded protein is CARKDSSYNEQFF.

This clone has only one observation. The chain uses TRBV7-2 and TRBJ1-1; tentatively, D is TRBD1 (6 bases). Germline CDR1 reads SGHTA; CDR2 reads FQGNSA. V shed 5 bases and J shed 4 bases, with 17 bases lying between them. The CDR3 runs to 15 residues. CDR3 region: CASSRGGARVTEAFF. CDR3 in DNA: TGTGCCAGCAGCCGGGGGGGGGCTAGAGTCACTGAAGCTTTCTTT.

This chain links TRBV15 with TRBJ2-5; 8 bases are a match to TRBD2. Germline V gives CDR1 LNHNV, CDR2 YYDKDF (reference sequence). Trimming at V came to 0 bases and at J to 2 bases, leaving 5 bases not matched to a gene. The CDR3 loop spans 16 amino acids. In nucleotides, the CDR3 is TGTGCCACCAGCAGAGATCCGGGGGGGGGTCAAGAGACCCAGTACTTC. Translation: CATSRDPGGGQETQYF.

This clone was recorded only once. The chain links TRBV9 to TRBJ1-5; 7 nucleotides agree with TRBD1. The J segment lost 6 bases and the V segment lost 3 bases, leaving 12 bases of the junction unmatched. The CDR3 is 16 residues long. The germline gives CDR1 SGDLS, CDR2 YYNGEE. CDR3 sequence reads: CASSGDPRQGGQPQHF. The DNA of the CDR3 is TGTGCCAGCAGCGGGGACCCCCGACAGGGTGGTCAGCCCCAGCATTTT.

V and J are TRBV19 and TRBJ1-1; D is ambiguous. Germline V gives CDR1 LNHDA, CDR2 SQIVND (reference sequence). V was cut by 3 bases and J by 11 bases, with 10 bases left in between. The CDR3 is 11 residues long. The CDR3 loop is CASSIGAPAFF. In DNA form, the CDR3 reads TGTGCCAGTAGTATTGGAGCCCCGGCTTTCTTT.

The chain joins TRBV11-3 to TRBJ2-2; 7 bases agree with TRBD1. Germline V gene sequence: CDR1 SGHNT, CDR2 YENEEA. The CDR3 is made up of 14 amino acids. Losses at the gene ends were 3 bases for V and 4 bases for J; bases not matched to a gene: 2. CDR3 sequence: CASSFTGATGELFF. The CDR3 coding sequence is TGTGCCAGCAGCTTTACAGGGGCCACCGGGGAGCTGTTTTTT.

CDR3 protein: CASGTSWGSNSPLHF. In DNA form, the CDR3 reads TGTGCTAGTGGAACCTCTTGGGGGAGTAATTCACCCCTCCACTTT. The rearrangement uses TRBV12-5 and TRBJ1-6, with TRBD1 as a possible D gene (5 bases). CDR1 and CDR2 from the germline V gene are LGHNT and FRNRAP. The CDR3 runs to 15 residues. V was trimmed by 6 bases and J by 6 bases, leaving 15 bases between them.

A word on this clone: Compared with germline, one end of the junction differs, possibly owing to a read error. Different DNA sequences within this sample yield the same CDR3. The rearrangement uses TRBV7-2 and TRBJ1-1, with D unresolved. Looked up from germline, CDR1 is SGHTA and CDR2 is FQGNSA. The CDR3 covers 14 residues. CDR3 loop: CASSPAPGNTEAFF. The CDR3 DNA sequence: TGCGCCAGCAGCCCGGCCCCCGGGAACACTGAAGCTTTCTTT. Full variable domain (outside the CDR3, taken from reference TRBV7-2 and TRBJ1-1): GAGVSQSPSNKVTEKGKDVELRCDPISGHTALYWYRQSLGQGLEFLIYFQGNSAPDKSGLPSDRFSAERTGGSVSTLTIQRTQQEDSAVYLCASSPAPGNTEAFFGQGTRLTVV.

The chain combines TRBV5-1 with TRBJ2-7; D is unclear. Germline loops: CDR1 SGHRS, CDR2 YFSETQ. The CDR3 contains 14 residues. V lost 3 bases to trimming and J lost 2 bases, with 12 bases between them. CDR3 in DNA: TGCGCCAGCAGCTCGCAAGGGAAACCCTACGAGCAGTACTTC. It translates to CASSSQGKPYEQYF. The full variable domain, rest sourced from reference TRBV5-1 and TRBJ2-7, is KAGVTQTPRYLIKTRGQQVTLSCSPISGHRSVSWYQQTPGQGLQFLFEYFSETQRNKGNFPGRFSGRQFSNSRSEMNVSTLELGDSALYLCASSSQGKPYEQYFGPGTRLTVT.

The gene calls are TRBV6-1 and TRBJ2-7; D is uncertain. V lost 1 base, J lost 0 bases, and 10 bases lay in between. This CDR3 is 15 amino acids long. Germline V gives CDR1 MNHNS, CDR2 SASEGT. CDR3 protein: CASSEVLTASYEQYF. The DNA of the CDR3 is TGTGCCAGCAGTGAAGTTTTAACAGCCTCCTACGAGCAGTACTTC.

The chain joins TRBV7-2 to TRBJ2-1; D remains ambiguous. V shed 5 bases and J shed 8 bases, with 13 bases lying between them. This CDR3 has 13 amino acids. The germline V gene encodes CDR1 SGHTA and CDR2 FQGNSA. The CDR3 spells CASSTQTVHEQFF. For the CDR3, the DNA is TGTGCCAGCAGCACACAGACGGTTCATGAGCAGTTCTTC.

The chain combines TRBV11-3 with TRBJ2-1; D gene uncertain. This CDR3 is built from 12 residues. Trimming stripped 2 bases from V and 4 bases from J, with 3 bases between. Germline CDR1 SGHNT, CDR2 YENEEA. The CDR3 DNA sequence: TGTGCCAGCAGCTTAAAATACAATGAGCAGTTCTTC. Protein: CASSLKYNEQFF.

V and J are TRBV4-1 and TRBJ1-4; perhaps TRBD1 as D (6 bases). V gave up 3 bases and J gave up 0 bases, with 8 bases separating them. CDR3 size: 15 residues. Germline CDR1 MGHRA, CDR2 YSYEKL. For the CDR3, the DNA is TGCGCCAGCAGCCATGCAGGGGCAACTAATGAAAAACTGTTTTTT. Its protein product is CASSHAGATNEKLFF.

This clone was picked up one time. CDR3 residues: CSVGTTPGQGPTEAFF. The CDR3, as DNA: TGCAGCGTTGGTACTACCCCCGGACAGGGGCCCACTGAAGCTTTCTTT. This sequence joins TRBV29-1 and TRBJ1-1, with TRBD1 identical over 9 bases. The junction had 13 bases not matched to a gene; V was cut back by 4 bases and J by 4 bases. Germline values: CDR1 SQVTM, CDR2 ANQGSEA. This CDR3 has 16 amino acids.

This chain links TRBV29-1 with TRBJ1-3; D is unresolved. CDR1 and CDR2 (germline): SQVTM, ANQGSEA. Trimming took 2 bases from V and 0 from J, leaving 8 bases between them. The CDR3 extends over 14 amino acids. For the CDR3, the DNA is TGCAGCGTTGAATTAGGGCTCTCTGGAAACACCATATATTTT. This sequence encodes CSVELGLSGNTIYF.

The rearrangement uses TRBV6-5 and TRBJ2-5; a weak D match, TRBD2 (6 bases). Germline CDR1 reads MNHEY; CDR2 reads SVGAGI. V was trimmed by 7 bases and J by 4 bases, leaving 19 bases between them. The CDR3 sequence is 15 residues long. The DNA of the CDR3 is TGTGCCAGCAATCGGGCAGGAGGGGTCAGAGAGACCCAGTACTTC. This sequence encodes CASNRAGGVRETQYF.

This chain uses TRBV6-5 with TRBJ2-7; D unresolved. V was cut by 2 bases and J by 1 base, with 15 bases left in between. The germline V gene has CDR1 MNHEY and CDR2 SVGAGI. The CDR3 runs to 16 residues. The CDR3 loop reads CASSYTPTSQSYEQYF. CDR3 DNA: TGTGCCAGCAGTTACACCCCGACATCCCAATCCTACGAGCAGTACTTC.

This chain joins TRBV5-8 and TRBJ2-3; 7 bases fit TRBD2. Unmatched junction bases numbered 12, after V lost 4 bases and J lost 4 bases. This CDR3 has 16 amino acids. Germline CDR1 and CDR2: SGHTS and YDEGEE. CDR3 sequence (DNA): TGTGCCAGCAGCCAATCCCTCTTCAGCGGGGCAGATACGCAGTATTTT. Amino acid sequence: CASSQSLFSGADTQYF.

The V gene is TRBV4-1, the J gene TRBJ2-2, with 14 bases aligning to TRBD2. The V segment lost 6 bases and the J segment 5 bases; nucleotides outside the gene matches: 5. Germline values: CDR1 MGHRA, CDR2 YSYEKL. The CDR3 consists of 16 residues. CDR3: CASRAGLAGATGELFF. As DNA, the CDR3 is TGCGCCAGCAGGGCGGGACTAGCGGGAGCTACCGGGGAGCTGTTTTTT.

The gene calls are TRBV6-1 and TRBJ1-2; 9 bases line up with TRBD1. V lost 1 base to trimming and J lost 11 bases; unmatched junction nucleotides: 2. Germline V gene data show CDR1 as MNHNS and CDR2 as SASEGT. This CDR3 contains 12 residues. The CDR3 region is CASSEGDRAYTF. CDR3 DNA sequence: TGTGCCAGCAGTGAAGGGGACAGGGCGTACACCTTC.